These T cell receptor beta chains were read from a single sample in a study of CD8 T cells in ankylosing spondylitis. Each CDR3 protein is one row after TCRdb ran MiXCR on the 5' RACE reads. This sample yields a few hundred thousand distinct CDR3 sequences, of which about 11% are seen a single time; roughly 23% belongs to the top ten. Sequenced input: blood, either unsorted or a sorted T cell fraction (not recorded which). The receptors here all came from a male donor with ankylosing spondylitis or in good health (not recorded which). Each CDR3 is given with its conserved first and last residue. The order of the fields is V gene, CDR3 protein.

>TRBV7-3
CASSLLAGDTDTQYF
>TRBV15
CATSRDGAAGTVRTEAFF
>TRBV20-1
CSASLALGYNEQFF
>TRBV28
CASDGGADEKLFF
>TRBV5-1
CASSSSENIQYF
>TRBV20-1
CSARRGGGTEAFF
>TRBV3-1
CASSPRAGSSPLHF
>TRBV7-2
CASSWLAGGTNTQYF
>TRBV28
CASRPTYGEGLYNEQFF
>TRBV5-1
CASSLVVSGQSGYNEQFF
>TRBV28
CATHGPTGVDSPLHF
>TRBV29-1
CSGGGRTDKFF
>TRBV20-1
CSANGQGYEQYF
>TRBV5-1
CASMERGLETQYF